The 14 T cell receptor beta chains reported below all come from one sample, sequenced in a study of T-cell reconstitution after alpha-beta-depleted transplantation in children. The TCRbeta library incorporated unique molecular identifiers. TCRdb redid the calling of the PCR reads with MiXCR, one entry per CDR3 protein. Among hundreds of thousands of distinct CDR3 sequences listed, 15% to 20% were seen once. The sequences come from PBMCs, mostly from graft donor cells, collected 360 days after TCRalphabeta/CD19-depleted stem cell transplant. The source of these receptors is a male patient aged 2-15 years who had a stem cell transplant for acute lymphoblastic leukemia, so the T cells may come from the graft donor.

Here the CDR3 reads CASSQERTSPSNEQFF. In DNA, the CDR3 is TGCGCCAGCAGCCAAGAGAGGACTAGCCCCTCCAATGAGCAGTTCTTC. The V and J genes are TRBV4-1 and TRBJ2-1; 8 nucleotides align to TRBD2. V was clipped by 0 bases and J by 6 bases; unmatched bases: 7. The germline gives CDR1 MGHRA, CDR2 YSYEKL. CDR3 length: 16 residues.

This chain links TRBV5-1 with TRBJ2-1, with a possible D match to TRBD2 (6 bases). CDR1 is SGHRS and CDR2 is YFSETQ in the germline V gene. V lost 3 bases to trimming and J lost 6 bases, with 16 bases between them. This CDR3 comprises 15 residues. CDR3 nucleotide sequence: TGCGCCAGCAGCTCTCCCCGGGACTCCGTCAATGAGCAGTTCTTC. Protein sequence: CASSSPRDSVNEQFF. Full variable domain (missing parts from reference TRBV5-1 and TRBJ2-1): KAGVTQTPRYLIKTRGQQVTLSCSPISGHRSVSWYQQTPGQGLQFLFEYFSETQRNKGNFPGRFSGRQFSNSRSEMNVSTLELGDSALYLCASSSPRDSVNEQFFGPGTRLTVL.

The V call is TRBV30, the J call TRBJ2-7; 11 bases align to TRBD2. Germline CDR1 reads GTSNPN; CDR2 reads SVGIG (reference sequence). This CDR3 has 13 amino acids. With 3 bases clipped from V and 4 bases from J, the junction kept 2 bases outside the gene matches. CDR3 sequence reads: CAWRGLAVYEQYF. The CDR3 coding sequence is TGTGCCTGGAGGGGACTAGCGGTTTACGAGCAGTACTTC.

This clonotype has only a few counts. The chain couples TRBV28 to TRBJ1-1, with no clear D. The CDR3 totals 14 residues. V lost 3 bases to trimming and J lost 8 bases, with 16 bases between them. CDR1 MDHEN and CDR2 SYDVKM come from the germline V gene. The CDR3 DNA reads TGTGCCAGCAGTTTTGGCGCGCGGGAGGTCGAAGCTTTCTTT. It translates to CASSFGAREVEAFF.

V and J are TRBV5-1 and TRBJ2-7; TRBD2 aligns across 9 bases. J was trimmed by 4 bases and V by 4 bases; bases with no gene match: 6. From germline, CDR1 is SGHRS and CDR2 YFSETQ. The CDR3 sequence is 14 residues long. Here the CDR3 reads CASSKAGGPYEQYF. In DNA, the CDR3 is TGCGCCAGCAGCAAGGCGGGAGGGCCTTACGAGCAGTACTTC. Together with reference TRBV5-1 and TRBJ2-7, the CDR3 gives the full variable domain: KAGVTQTPRYLIKTRGQQVTLSCSPISGHRSVSWYQQTPGQGLQFLFEYFSETQRNKGNFPGRFSGRQFSNSRSEMNVSTLELGDSALYLCASSKAGGPYEQYFGPGTRLTVT.

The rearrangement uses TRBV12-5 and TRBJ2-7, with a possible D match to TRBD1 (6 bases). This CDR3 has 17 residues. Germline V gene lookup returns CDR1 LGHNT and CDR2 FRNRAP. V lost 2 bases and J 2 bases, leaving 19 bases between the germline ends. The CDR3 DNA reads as TGTGCTAGTGGTTTGCCACGCATCTCAGGGGAAACCTACGAGCAGTACTTC. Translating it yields CASGLPRISGETYEQYF. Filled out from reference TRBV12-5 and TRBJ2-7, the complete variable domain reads DARVTQTPRHKVTEMGQEVTMRCQPILGHNTVFWYRQTMMQGLELLAYFRNRAPLDDSGMPKDRFSAEMPDATLATLKIQPSEPRDSAVYFCASGLPRISGETYEQYFGPGTRLTVT.

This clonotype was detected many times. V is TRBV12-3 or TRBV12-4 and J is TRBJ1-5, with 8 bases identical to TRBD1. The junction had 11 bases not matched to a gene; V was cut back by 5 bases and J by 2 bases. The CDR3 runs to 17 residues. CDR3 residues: CASSLKGTGGGNQPQHF. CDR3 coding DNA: TGTGCCAGCAGTCTGAAAGGGACAGGCGGAGGCAATCAGCCCCAGCATTTT.

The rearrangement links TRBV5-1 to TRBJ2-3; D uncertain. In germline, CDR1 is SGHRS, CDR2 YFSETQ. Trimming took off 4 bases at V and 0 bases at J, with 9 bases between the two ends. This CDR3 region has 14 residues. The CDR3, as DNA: TGCGCCAGCAGCCTCCAAACCAGCACAGATACGCAGTATTTT. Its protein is CASSLQTSTDTQYF.

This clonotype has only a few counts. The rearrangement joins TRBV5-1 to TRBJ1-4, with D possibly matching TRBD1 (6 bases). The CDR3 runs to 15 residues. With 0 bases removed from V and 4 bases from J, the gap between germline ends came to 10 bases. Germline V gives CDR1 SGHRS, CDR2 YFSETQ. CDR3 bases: TGCGCCAGCAGCTTGGCCCAGGGGAATAATGAAAAACTGTTTTTT. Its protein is CASSLAQGNNEKLFF.

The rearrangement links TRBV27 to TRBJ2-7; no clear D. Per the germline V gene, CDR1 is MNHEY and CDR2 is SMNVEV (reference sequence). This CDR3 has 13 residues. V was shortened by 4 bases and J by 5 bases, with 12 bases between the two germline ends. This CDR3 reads CASSSLPAHEQYF. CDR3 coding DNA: TGTGCCAGCAGTTCCCTACCCGCCCACGAGCAGTACTTC.

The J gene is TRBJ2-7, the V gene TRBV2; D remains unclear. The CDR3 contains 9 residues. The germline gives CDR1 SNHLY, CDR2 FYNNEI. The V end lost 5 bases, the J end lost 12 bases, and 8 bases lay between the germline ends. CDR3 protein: CASSPPRYF. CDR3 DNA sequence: TGTGCCAGCAGTCCCCCTCGGTACTTC.

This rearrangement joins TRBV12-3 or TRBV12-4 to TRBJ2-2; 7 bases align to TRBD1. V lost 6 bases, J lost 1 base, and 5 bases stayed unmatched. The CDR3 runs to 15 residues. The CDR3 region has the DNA TGTGCCAGCAGCAACAGGGGCGGGAACACCGGGGAGCTGTTTTTT. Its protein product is CASSNRGGNTGELFF.

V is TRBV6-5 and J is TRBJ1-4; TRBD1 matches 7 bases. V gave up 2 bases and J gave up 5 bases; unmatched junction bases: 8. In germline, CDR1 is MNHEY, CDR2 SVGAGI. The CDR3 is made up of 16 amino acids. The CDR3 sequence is CASSYPRQGSNEKLFF. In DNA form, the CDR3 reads TGTGCCAGCAGTTACCCTCGACAGGGATCCAATGAAAAACTGTTTTTT.

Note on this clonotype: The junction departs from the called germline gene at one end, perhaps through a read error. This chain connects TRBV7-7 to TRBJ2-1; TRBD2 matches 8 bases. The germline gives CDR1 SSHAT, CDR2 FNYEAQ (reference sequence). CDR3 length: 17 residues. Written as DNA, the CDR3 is TGTGCTAGCAGCTTAGGGCCTGCGGGAGGTTCCTACAATGAGCAGTTCTTC. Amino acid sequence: CASSLGPAGGSYNEQFF.